Sequencing of this T cell receptor beta chain was carried out in a study of blood T cell repertoires in COVID-19. CDR1 SGHRS and CDR2 YFSETQ come from the germline V gene. CDR3 length equals 14 residues. V was shortened by 4 bases and J by 1 base, with 12 bases between the two germline ends. The protocol was immunoSEQ multiplex PCR, while the TCRdb copy is restricted to in-frame clones and leaves out a portion. The sample has about 250,000 clones, 85% to 90% seen once. The clonotype originates from a man aged 40-55 years who had recovered from COVID-19. The chain recombines TRBV5-1 with TRBJ2-7; possible D gene TRBD1, 6 bases. The sequencing sample was made of PBMCs or T cells enriched from blood (not recorded which). CDR3 in amino acids: CASSRDTSSYEQYF. The DNA of the CDR3 is TGCGCCAGCAGCCGGGACACGTCTTCCTACGAGCAGTACTTC.